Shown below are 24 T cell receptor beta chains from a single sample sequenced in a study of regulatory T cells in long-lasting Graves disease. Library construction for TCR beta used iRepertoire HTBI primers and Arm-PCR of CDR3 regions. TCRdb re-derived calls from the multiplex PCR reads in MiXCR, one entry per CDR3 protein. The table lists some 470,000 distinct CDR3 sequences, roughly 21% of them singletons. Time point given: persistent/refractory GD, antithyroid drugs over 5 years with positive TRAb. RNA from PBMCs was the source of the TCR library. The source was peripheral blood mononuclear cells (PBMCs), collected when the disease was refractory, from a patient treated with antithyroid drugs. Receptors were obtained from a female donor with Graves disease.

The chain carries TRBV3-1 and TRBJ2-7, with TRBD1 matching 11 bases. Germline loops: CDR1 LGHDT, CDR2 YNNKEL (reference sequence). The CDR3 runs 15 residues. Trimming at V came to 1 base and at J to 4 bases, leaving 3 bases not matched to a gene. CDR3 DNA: TGTGCCAGCAGCCAAGCCGGGACAGGGGGATACGAGCAGTACTTC. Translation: CASSQAGTGGYEQYF.

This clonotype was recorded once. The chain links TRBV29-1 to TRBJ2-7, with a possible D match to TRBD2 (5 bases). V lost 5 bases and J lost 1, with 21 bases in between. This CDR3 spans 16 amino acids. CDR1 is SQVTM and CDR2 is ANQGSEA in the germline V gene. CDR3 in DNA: TGCAGCGTTTCCGGGAAGGGCTATTCCCTATCCTACGAGCAGTACTTC. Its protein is CSVSGKGYSLSYEQYF.

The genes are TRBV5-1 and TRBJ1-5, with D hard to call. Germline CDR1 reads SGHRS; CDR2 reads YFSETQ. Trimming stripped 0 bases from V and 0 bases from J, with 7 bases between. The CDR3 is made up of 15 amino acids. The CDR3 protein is CASSLDMGSNQPQHF. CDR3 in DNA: TGCGCCAGCAGCTTGGACATGGGTAGCAATCAGCCCCAGCATTTT.

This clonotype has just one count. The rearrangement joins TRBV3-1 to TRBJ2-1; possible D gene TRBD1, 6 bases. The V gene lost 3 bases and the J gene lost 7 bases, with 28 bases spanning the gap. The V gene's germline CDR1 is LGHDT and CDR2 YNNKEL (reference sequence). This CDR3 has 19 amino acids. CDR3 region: CASSQSGPGSRIGTNEQFF. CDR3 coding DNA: TGTGCCAGCAGCCAGTCCGGACCAGGGTCTCGAATTGGGACAAATGAGCAGTTCTTC.

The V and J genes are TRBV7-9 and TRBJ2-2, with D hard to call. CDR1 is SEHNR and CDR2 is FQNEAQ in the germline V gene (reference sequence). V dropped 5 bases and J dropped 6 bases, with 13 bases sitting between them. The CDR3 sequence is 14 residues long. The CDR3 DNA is TGTGCCAGCAGCCTATCCCTTGGACCCGGGGAGCTGTTTTTT. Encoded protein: CASSLSLGPGELFF. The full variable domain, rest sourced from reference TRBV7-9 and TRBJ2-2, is DTGVSQNPRHKITKRGQNVTFRCDPISEHNRLYWYRQTLGQGPEFLTYFQNEAQLEKSRLLSDRFSAERPKGSFSTLEIQRTEQGDSAMYLCASSLSLGPGELFFGEGSRLTVL.

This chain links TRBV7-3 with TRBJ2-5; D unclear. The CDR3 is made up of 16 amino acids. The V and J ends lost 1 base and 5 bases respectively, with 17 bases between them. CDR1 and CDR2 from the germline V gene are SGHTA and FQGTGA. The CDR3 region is CASSLNYYSIGETQYF. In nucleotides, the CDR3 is TGTGCCAGCAGCTTAAATTATTACTCTATTGGCGAGACCCAGTACTTC.

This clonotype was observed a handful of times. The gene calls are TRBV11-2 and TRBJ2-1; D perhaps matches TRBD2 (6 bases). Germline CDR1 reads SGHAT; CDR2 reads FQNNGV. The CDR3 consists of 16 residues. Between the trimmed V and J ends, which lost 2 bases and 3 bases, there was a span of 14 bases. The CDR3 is CASSLRGLTSYNEQFF. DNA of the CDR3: TGTGCCAGCAGCTTAAGAGGACTAACTAGCTACAATGAGCAGTTCTTC.

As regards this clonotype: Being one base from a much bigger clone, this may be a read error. CDR3 sequence reads: CASSSGGLNSNQLQHF. CDR3 DNA sequence: TGTGCCAGCAGTTCCGGGGGACTAAATAGCAATCAGCTCCAGCATTTT. The chain employs TRBV12-3 or TRBV12-4 and TRBJ1-5, with D perhaps TRBD1 (5 bases). The CDR3 is made up of 16 amino acids.

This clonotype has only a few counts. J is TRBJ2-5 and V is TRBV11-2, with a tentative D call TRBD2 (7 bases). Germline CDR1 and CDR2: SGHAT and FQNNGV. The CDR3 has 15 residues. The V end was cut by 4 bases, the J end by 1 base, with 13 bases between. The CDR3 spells CASSWYREGQETQYF. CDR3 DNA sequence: TGTGCCAGCAGCTGGTACAGGGAGGGCCAAGAGACCCAGTACTTC.

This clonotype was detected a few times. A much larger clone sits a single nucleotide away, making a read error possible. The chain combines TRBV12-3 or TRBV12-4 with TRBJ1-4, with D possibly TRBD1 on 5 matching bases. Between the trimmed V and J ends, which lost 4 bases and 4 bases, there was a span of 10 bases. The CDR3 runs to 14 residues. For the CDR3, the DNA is TGTGCCAGCAGTTCGAGGCAGGGTAATGAAAAACTGTTTTTT. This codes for CASSSRQGNEKLFF.

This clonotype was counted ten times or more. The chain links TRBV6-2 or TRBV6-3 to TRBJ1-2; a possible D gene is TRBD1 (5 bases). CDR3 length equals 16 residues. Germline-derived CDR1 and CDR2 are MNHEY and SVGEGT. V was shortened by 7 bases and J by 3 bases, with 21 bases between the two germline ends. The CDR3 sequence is CASTPGPSDVYYGYTF. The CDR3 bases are TGTGCCAGCACCCCGGGACCCAGCGATGTTTACTATGGCTACACCTTC.

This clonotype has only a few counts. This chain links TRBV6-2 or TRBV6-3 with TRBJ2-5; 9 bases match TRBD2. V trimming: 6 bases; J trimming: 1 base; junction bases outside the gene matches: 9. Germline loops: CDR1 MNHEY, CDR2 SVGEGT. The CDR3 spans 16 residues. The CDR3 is CASSEGASGAQETQYF. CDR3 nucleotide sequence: TGTGCCAGCAGCGAGGGGGCTAGCGGGGCCCAAGAGACCCAGTACTTC.

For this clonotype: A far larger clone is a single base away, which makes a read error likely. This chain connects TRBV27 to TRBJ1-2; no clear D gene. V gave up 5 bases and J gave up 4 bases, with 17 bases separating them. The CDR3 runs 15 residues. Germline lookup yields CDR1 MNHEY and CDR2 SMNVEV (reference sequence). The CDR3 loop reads CASSTPTHAPYGYTF. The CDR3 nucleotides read TGTGCCAGCAGTACACCGACCCATGCCCCCTATGGCTACACCTTC.

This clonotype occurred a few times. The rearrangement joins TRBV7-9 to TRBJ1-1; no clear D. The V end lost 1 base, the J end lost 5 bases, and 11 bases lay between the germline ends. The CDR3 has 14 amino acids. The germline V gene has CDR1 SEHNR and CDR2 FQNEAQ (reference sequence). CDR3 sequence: CASSLVGPRTEAFF. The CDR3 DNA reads TGTGCCAGCAGCTTAGTAGGGCCCAGGACTGAAGCTTTCTTT.

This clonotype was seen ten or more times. The CDR3 is CASSDRQGLREAFF. CDR3 coding DNA: TGTGCCAGCAGTGACCGGCAGGGCCTACGGGAAGCTTTCTTT. V usage is TRBV6-1 and J usage is TRBJ1-1, with D possibly matching TRBD1 (5 bases). CDR3 size: 14 residues. The V and J ends lost 3 bases and 8 bases respectively, with 16 bases between them. The V gene's germline CDR1 is MNHNS and CDR2 SASEGT.

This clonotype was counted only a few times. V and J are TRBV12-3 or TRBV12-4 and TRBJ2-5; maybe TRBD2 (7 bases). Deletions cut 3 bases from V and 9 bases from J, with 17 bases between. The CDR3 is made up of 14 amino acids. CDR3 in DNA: TGTGCCAGCAGTTTTAGCCCCGCGGGGGCGGCCCAGTACTTC. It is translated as CASSFSPAGAAQYF.

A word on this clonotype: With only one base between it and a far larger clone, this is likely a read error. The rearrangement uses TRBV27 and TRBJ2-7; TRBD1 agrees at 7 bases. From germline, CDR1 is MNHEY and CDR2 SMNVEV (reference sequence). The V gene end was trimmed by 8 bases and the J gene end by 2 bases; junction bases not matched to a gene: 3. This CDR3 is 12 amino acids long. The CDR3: CASVQGTYEQYF. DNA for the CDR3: TGTGCCAGCGTACAGGGGACCTACGAGCAGTACTTC.

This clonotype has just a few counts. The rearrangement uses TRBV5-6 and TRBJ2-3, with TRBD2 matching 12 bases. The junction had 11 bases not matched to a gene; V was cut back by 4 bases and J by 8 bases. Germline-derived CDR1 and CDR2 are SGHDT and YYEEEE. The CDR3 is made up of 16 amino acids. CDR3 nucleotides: TGTGCCAGCAGCCCCCGTCCGACTAGCGGGAGATCTACGCAGTATTTT. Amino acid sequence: CASSPRPTSGRSTQYF.

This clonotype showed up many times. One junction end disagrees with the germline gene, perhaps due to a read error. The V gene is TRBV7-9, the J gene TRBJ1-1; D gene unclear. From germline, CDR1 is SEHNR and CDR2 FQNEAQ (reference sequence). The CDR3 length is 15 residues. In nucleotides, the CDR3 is TGTGCCAGCAGCTTAGTAGCGGGAGGGAACACTGAGGCTTTCTTT. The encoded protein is CASSLVAGGNTEAFF.

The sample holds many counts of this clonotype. The CDR3 DNA reads TGTGCCACCAGCAGAGAGCGGGGACAGGGGGCTTCTGGGCAAGAGACCCAGTACTTC. Protein product: CATSRERGQGASGQETQYF. This chain connects TRBV15 to TRBJ2-5; 12 bases map to TRBD1. CDR3 size: 19 residues. Germline V gene sequence: CDR1 LNHNV, CDR2 YYDKDF (reference sequence). V shed 0 bases and J 2 bases; nucleotides not matched to a gene: 10. Full variable domain (outside the CDR3, taken from reference TRBV15 and TRBJ2-5): DAMVIQNPRYQVTQFGKPVTLSCSQTLNHNVMYWYQQKSSQAPKLLFHYYDKDFNNEADTPDNFQSRRPNTSFCFLDIRSPGLGDTAMYLCATSRERGQGASGQETQYFGPGTRLLVL.

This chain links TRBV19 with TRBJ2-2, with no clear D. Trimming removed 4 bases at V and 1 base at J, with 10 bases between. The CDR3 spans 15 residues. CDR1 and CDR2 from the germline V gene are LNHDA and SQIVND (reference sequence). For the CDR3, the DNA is TGTGCCAGTAGTACCCGACAAGGGAACACCGGGGAGCTGTTTTTT. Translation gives CASSTRQGNTGELFF.

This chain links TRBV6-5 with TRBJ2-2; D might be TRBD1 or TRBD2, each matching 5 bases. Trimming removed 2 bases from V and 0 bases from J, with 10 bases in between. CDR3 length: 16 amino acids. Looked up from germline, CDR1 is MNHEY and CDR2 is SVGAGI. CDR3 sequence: CASSYARGTNTGELFF. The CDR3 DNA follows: TGTGCCAGCAGTTACGCCCGGGGCACGAACACCGGGGAGCTGTTTTTT.

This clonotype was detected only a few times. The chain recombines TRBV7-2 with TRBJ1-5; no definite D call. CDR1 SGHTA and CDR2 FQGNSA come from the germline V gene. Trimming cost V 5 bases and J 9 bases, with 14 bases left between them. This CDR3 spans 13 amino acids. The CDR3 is CASSRDARRPQHF. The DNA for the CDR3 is TGTGCCAGCAGCCGAGATGCCCGTCGGCCCCAGCATTTT.

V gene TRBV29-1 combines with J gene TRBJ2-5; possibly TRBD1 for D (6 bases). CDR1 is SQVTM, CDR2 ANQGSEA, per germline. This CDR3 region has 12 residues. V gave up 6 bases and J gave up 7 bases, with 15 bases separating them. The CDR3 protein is CSVGDIPSTQYF. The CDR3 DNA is TGCAGCGTCGGGGACATCCCATCGACCCAGTACTTC. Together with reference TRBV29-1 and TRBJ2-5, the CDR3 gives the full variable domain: SAVISQKPSRDICQRGTSLTIQCQVDSQVTMMFWYRQQPGQSLTLIATANQGSEATYESGFVIDKFPISRPNLTFSTLTVSNMSPEDSSIYLCSVGDIPSTQYFGPGTRLLVL.